These T cell receptor beta chains were read from a single sample in a study of patients and donors after allogeneic stem cell transplantation. TCRdb used MiXCR to reprocess the RT-PCR reads, holding one entry per CDR3 protein. The sample shows 40,000 to 45,000 distinct CDR3 sequences, roughly 30% of them seen only once. The specimen was blood, either unsorted or a sorted T cell fraction (not recorded which). These receptors originate from a human donor who was either an allogeneic HSCT recipient or a stem cell or donor lymphocyte infusion donor (not recorded which). It is not recorded whose cells these are; they may come from a transplant donor. Both conserved end residues are part of each CDR3. The D gene is left open where the match is weak. Expanded clones get a size class; other rows say once, few or many, or leave the size out.

>.|TRBV27|.|TRBJ2-3
TGTGCCAGCAGTGGGTTACGTAGGGAAATGCCAGATACGCAGTATTTT
CASSGLRREMPDTQYF
>few|TRBV4-3|TRBD1|TRBJ2-6
TGCGCCAGCAGCCATCGTCCGGGACAGGCATCTGGGGCCAACGTCCTGACTTTC
CASSHRPGQASGANVLTF
>few|TRBV12-3/TRBV12-4|.|TRBJ1-5
TGTGCCAGCAGTGACTCGGGACAACTCAATCAGCCCCAGCATTTT
CASSDSGQLNQPQHF
>.|TRBV4-3|TRBD2|TRBJ2-1
TGCGCCAGCAGCCCCGGACTAGCGAGCCTCAATGAGCAGTTCTTC
CASSPGLASLNEQFF
>.|TRBV4-3|.|TRBJ2-7
TGCGCCAGCAGCCAAGACCTAGATGCCTACGAGCAGTACTTC
CASSQDLDAYEQYF
>.|TRBV7-6|.|TRBJ2-7
TGTGCCAGCAGCTTTGGGGGCGGCGGGCGGCAGTACTTC
CASSFGGGGRQYF
>.|TRBV24-1|.|TRBJ2-1
TGTGCCACCAGTGACCAACTGTACAATGAGCAGTTCTTC
CATSDQLYNEQFF
>.|TRBV7-9|.|TRBJ2-1
TGTGCCAGCAGCTTAAGGACGGATTACAATGAGCAGTTCTTC
CASSLRTDYNEQFF
>.|TRBV19|.|TRBJ2-2
TGTGCCAGTAGAGTGGCGAACACCGGGGAGCTGTTTTTT
CASRVANTGELFF
>many|TRBV4-1|.|TRBJ1-1
TGCGCCAGCAGCCAAGTGTGGAGGGTAGACACTGAAGCTTTCTTT
CASSQVWRVDTEAFF
>.|TRBV12-3/TRBV12-4|.|TRBJ1-5
TGTGCCAGCAGTTTAGACGGGGACCAGCCCCAGCATTTT
CASSLDGDQPQHF
>few|TRBV6-2/TRBV6-3|.|TRBJ1-5
TGTGCCAGCACCCACGGTGGGCCCCAGCATTTT
CASTHGGPQHF
>.|TRBV6-6|TRBD1|TRBJ2-5
TGTGCCAGCAGTTACCCCGGCCGGGACAGGATAGGAGAGACCCAGCACTTC
CASSYPGRDRIGETQHF
>.|TRBV5-1|.|TRBJ1-2
TGCGCCAGCAGCTTGCAGGTGAACTATGGCTACACCTTC
CASSLQVNYGYTF
>medium-sized|TRBV24-1|.|TRBJ1-5
TGTGCCACCGGAGGGACGGGAGGGGCCCAGCATTTT
CATGGTGGAQHF
>many|TRBV6-5|.|TRBJ1-1
TGTGCCAGCAGAGGGGCTGGAGGGAACACTGAAGCTTTCTTT
CASRGAGGNTEAFF
>many|TRBV12-3/TRBV12-4|.|TRBJ2-4
TGTGCCAGCAGCCCCCTGGGACACTCATTAGCCAAAAACATTCAGTACTTC
CASSPLGHSLAKNIQYF